The source of this T cell receptor (beta chain) is a study of control samples from healthy donors and cancer patients (dated by TCRdb to about 2020). On this clone itself: Its specific antigen is unknown. The input lacks base qualities; no much larger clone sits a single base away.

Receptor amplification or capture employed the immunoSEQ multiplex PCR assay. Drawn from immuneACCESS, this table holds only the in-frame rearrangements with V and J called that TCRdb kept. Clones are partly lost; checked studies trace under half to an unresolved V gene and leave the rest unexplained. In all, the sample holds about 80,000 clones, and around 92% of those were seen once. Of the sample, less than 7% is held by the ten largest clones. The sequence was collected from a man aged 50 to 60 in good health. The sequencing sample was made of blood.

The CDR3 region reads CASRTGEKGYGYTF. The DNA sequence reads TGTGCCAGCAGAACAGGGGAGAAGGGCTATGGCTACACCTTC. The rearrangement joined TRBV6-5 to TRBJ1-2, and 7 junctional nucleotides match TRBD1. Clipping removes 6 bases from V and 4 bases from J, with 8 as the unmatched junction base count. The CDR3 measures 14 amino acids from cysteine to phenylalanine. The sequence is cut down to CDR3 DNA, 42 bases in frame from base 1. The germline V gene provides CDR1 MNHEY and CDR2 SVGAGI.